Each of the 11 T cell receptor beta chains below was sequenced from the same sample in a study of T cells in Graves' hyperthyroidism and ophthalmopathy. RNA transcripts provided the source from which TCR beta CDR3 regions were amplified. A first-round RT-PCR of the TCR CDR3 used the HTBI primer set. MiXCR was run by TCRdb on the multiplex PCR reads, yielding one entry per CDR3 protein. Of about 290,000 distinct CDR3 sequences listed, 10% to 15% are singletons. Material for sequencing was blood. The receptor source for this set is a woman aged 25 to 45 with Graves' hyperthyroidism that later progressed to Graves' ophthalmopathy.

This clonotype was found many times. V usage is TRBV6-2 or TRBV6-3 and J usage is TRBJ2-1; D gene unclear. The CDR3 covers 16 residues. In germline, CDR1 is MNHEY, CDR2 SVGEGT. The germline V and J ends were trimmed by 6 bases and 0 bases, with 15 bases remaining between them. The CDR3 loop is CASSRSTASSYNEQFF. DNA of the CDR3: TGTGCCAGCAGCCGGTCAACGGCTAGCTCCTACAATGAGCAGTTCTTC.

The sample holds many counts of this clonotype. The J gene is TRBJ1-1, the V gene TRBV4-1; D unresolved. Per germline, CDR1 MGHRA and CDR2 YSYEKL. This CDR3 region has 13 residues. The germline V and J ends were trimmed by 0 bases and 8 bases, with 10 bases remaining between them. The CDR3 nucleotides read TGCGCCAGCAGCCAAGATCTGACCGGGGAAGCTTTCTTT. Amino acids: CASSQDLTGEAFF.

This clonotype was observed at least ten times. This sequence joins TRBV12-3 or TRBV12-4 and TRBJ2-3; D ambiguous. The CDR3 covers 12 residues. V lost 2 bases and J lost 6, with 6 bases in between. CDR3 sequence reads: CASSLTRDTQYF. For the CDR3, the DNA is TGTGCCAGCAGTTTAACTCGCGATACGCAGTATTTT.

This clonotype occurred a few times. A read error may explain this, as a much larger clone is one base away. The chain carries TRBV3-1 and TRBJ2-1; D gene unclear. V lost 1 base and J lost 9, with 10 bases in between. The CDR3 spans 13 residues. Germline V CDR1 and CDR2: LGHDT, YNNKEL (reference sequence). CDR3 coding DNA: TGTGCCAGCAGCCAAGGGTCGGGCAGTGAGCAGTTCTTC. It encodes CASSQGSGSEQFF.

V usage is TRBV12-3 or TRBV12-4 and J usage is TRBJ2-1; D possibly corresponds to TRBD1 (6 bases). V gave up 8 bases and J gave up 10 bases, with 12 bases separating them. CDR3 length equals 11 residues. The CDR3 here is CASQTGGEQFF. CDR3 nucleotides: TGTGCCAGCCAGACAGGTGGCGAGCAGTTCTTC.

The table lists this clonotype with many counts. The chain employs TRBV30 and TRBJ2-2; D is ambiguous. The CDR3 loop spans 15 amino acids. Germline CDR1 is GTSNPN and CDR2 is SVGIG (reference sequence). V was trimmed by 0 bases and J by 5 bases, leaving 13 bases between them. The chain's CDR3 is CAWSVSGVGTGELFF. The CDR3 DNA is TGTGCCTGGAGTGTATCCGGTGTGGGAACCGGGGAGCTGTTTTTT. The entire variable domain, with the rest obtained from reference TRBV30 and TRBJ2-2, is as follows: SQTIHQWPATLVQPVGSPLSLECTVEGTSNPNLYWYRQAAGRGLQLLFYSVGIGQISSEVPQNLSASRPQDRQFILSSKKLLLSDSGFYLCAWSVSGVGTGELFFGEGSRLTVL.

This clonotype was observed many times. This sequence joins TRBV10-2 and TRBJ1-2; no clear D gene. Germline V gives CDR1 WSHSY, CDR2 SAAADI. The germline V and J ends were trimmed by 5 bases and 8 bases, with 15 bases remaining between them. The CDR3 extends over 13 amino acids. Written as DNA, the CDR3 is TGCGCCAGCAGTTCGGGCTCGGAGCGAGGCTACACCTTC. Its translation: CASSSGSERGYTF.

This clonotype occurred a few times. V usage is TRBV19 and J usage is TRBJ2-1; TRBD2 matches 8 bases. Germline V gene data show CDR1 as LNHDA and CDR2 as SQIVND (reference sequence). V trimming: 2 bases; J trimming: 7 bases; junction bases outside the gene matches: 4. This CDR3 has 14 amino acids. The CDR3 coding sequence is TGTGCCAGTAGTATAACCGCTAGCGGGAATGAGCAGTTCTTC. It translates to CASSITASGNEQFF.

The rearrangement joins TRBV19 to TRBJ2-7; D gene unclear. The germline gives CDR1 LNHDA, CDR2 SQIVND (reference sequence). The CDR3 spans 13 residues. V lost 3 bases and J 8 bases, leaving 14 bases between the germline ends. The CDR3 coding sequence is TGTGCCAGTAGTATTTCCTCGGTTGGTCAGCAGTACTTC. Encoded protein: CASSISSVGQQYF.

CDR3 nucleotide sequence: TGCGCCAGCAGCCGAGGGGACACAGATACGCAGTATTTT. It yields the protein CASSRGDTDTQYF. This chain links TRBV4-1 with TRBJ2-3; possibly TRBD1 or TRBD2 for D (5 bases each). Germline CDR1 and CDR2: MGHRA and YSYEKL. This CDR3 comprises 13 residues. With 4 bases removed from V and 2 bases from J, the gap between germline ends came to 7 bases.

This rearrangement joins TRBV18 to TRBJ1-1, with D unresolved. CDR3 length equals 14 residues. Trimming removed 2 bases at V and 1 base at J, with 8 bases between. CDR1 and CDR2 (germline): KGHSH, LQKENI. The CDR3 region is CASSPLFRNTEAFF. CDR3 coding DNA: TGTGCCAGCTCACCATTATTTAGGAACACTGAAGCTTTCTTT.